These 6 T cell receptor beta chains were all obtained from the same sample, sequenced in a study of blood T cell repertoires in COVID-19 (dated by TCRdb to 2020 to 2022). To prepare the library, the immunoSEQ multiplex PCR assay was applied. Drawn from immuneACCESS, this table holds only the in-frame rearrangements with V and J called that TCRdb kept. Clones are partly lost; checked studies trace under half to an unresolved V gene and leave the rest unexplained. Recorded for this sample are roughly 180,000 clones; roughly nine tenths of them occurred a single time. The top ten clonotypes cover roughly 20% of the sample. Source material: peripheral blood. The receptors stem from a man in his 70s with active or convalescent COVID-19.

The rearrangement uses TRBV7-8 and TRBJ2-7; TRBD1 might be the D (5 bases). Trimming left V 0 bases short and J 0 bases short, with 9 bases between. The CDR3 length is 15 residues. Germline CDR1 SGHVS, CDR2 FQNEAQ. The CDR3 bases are TGTGCCAGCAGCTTAGCGCAGGGTGCCTCCTACGAGCAGTACTTC. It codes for CASSLAQGASYEQYF.

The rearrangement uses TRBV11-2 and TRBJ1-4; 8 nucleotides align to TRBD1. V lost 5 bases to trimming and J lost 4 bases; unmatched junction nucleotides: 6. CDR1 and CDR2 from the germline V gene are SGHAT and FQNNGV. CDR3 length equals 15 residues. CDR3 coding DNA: TGTGCCAGCAGCCCGAGGACAGGGCTTAATGAAAAACTGTTTTTT. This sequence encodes CASSPRTGLNEKLFF.

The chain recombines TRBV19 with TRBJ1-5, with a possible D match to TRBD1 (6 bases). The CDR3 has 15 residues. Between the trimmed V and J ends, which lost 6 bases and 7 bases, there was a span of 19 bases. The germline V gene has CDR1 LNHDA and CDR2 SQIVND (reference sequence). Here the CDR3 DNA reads TGTGCCAGTAGGGGGAGGGGGGACAAAGACCAGCCCCAGCATTTT. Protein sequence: CASRGRGDKDQPQHF.

The DNA of the CDR3 is TGTGCCAGCACCCGCGGGAGAAGCTCCTACAATGAGCAGTTCTTC. Its protein product is CASTRGRSSYNEQFF. The chain has TRBV27 and TRBJ2-1, with TRBD2 identical over 7 bases. V shed 7 bases, J shed 0 bases, and the junction held 6 bases outside the gene matches. The CDR3 is 15 amino acids. The germline V gene encodes CDR1 MNHEY and CDR2 SMNVEV (reference sequence).

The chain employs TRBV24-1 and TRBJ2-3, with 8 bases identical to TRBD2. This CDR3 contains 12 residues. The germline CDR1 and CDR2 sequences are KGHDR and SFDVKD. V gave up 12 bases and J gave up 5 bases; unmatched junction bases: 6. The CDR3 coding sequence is TGTGCCGAACGGGGGGGCAAAGATACGCAGTATTTT. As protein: CAERGGKDTQYF.

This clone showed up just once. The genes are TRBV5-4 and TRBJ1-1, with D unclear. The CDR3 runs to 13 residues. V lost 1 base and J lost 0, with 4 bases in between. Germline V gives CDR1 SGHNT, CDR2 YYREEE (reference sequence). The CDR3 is CASSLKLNTEAFF. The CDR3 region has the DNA TGTGCCAGCAGCTTGAAGCTGAACACTGAAGCTTTCTTT.